Listed here are 28 T cell receptor beta chains from one sample, sequenced in a study of human T cells and chemical hapten exposure. TCRdb ran MiXCR on the RACE reads and lists one entry per CDR3 protein. The sample shows about 82,000 distinct CDR3 sequences, approximately 7% of them seen only once. This sample's time point: patch test 2, 6 weeks after DPC sensitization. Treatment denoted: therapeutic diphenylcyclopropenone sensitization with weekly scalp DPC. This material consisted of whole blood, taken in connection with sensitization to the hapten diphenylcyclopropenone (DPC). Receptor source: a woman in her twenties or thirties with alopecia areata. Some clones in this sample may be carry-over from other donors' samples.

This clonotype was counted many times. The chain's CDR3 is CASSPRGGDTQYF. Written as DNA, the CDR3 is TGTGCCAGCAGTCCGCGGGGGGGGGATACGCAGTATTTT. This chain joins TRBV6-5 and TRBJ2-3, with 9 bases aligning to TRBD2. The V and J ends lost 5 bases and 6 bases, in that order; junction bases with no gene match: 3. This CDR3 comprises 13 residues. Germline V gene data show CDR1 as MNHEY and CDR2 as SVGAGI.

This clonotype showed up just a few times. The chain uses TRBV5-1 and TRBJ1-5, with D perhaps TRBD1 (5 bases). The germline V gene has CDR1 SGHRS and CDR2 YFSETQ. V was cut by 4 bases and J by 4 bases, with 12 bases left in between. This CDR3 is 14 amino acids long. This chain's CDR3 is CASSDQGGNQPQHF. The CDR3 DNA reads as TGCGCCAGCAGCGATCAGGGAGGAAATCAGCCCCAGCATTTT.

This clonotype was counted at least ten times. The rearrangement uses TRBV4-2 and TRBJ2-3; no firm D call. From germline, CDR1 is LGHNA and CDR2 YNFKEQ. The CDR3 consists of 13 residues. Trimming stripped 4 bases from V and 5 bases from J, with 10 bases between. DNA for the CDR3: TGTGCCAGCAGCCCGCCGCGGCGAGATACGCAGTATTTT. Protein: CASSPPRRDTQYF.

This clonotype was seen more than once but under ten times. The V gene is TRBV27, the J gene TRBJ2-1, with 13 bases aligning to TRBD2. The J segment lost 7 bases and the V segment lost 6 bases, leaving 9 bases of the junction unmatched. Germline V gene data show CDR1 as MNHEY and CDR2 as SMNVEV (reference sequence). The CDR3 is 16 amino acids. The CDR3 DNA sequence: TGTGCCAGCAGCTGGACTAGCGGGGGTTGGGGAAATGAGCAGTTCTTC. This codes for CASSWTSGGWGNEQFF.

This clonotype was counted a few times. The genes are TRBV5-1 and TRBJ1-5; 10 bases are a match to TRBD1. J was trimmed by 7 bases and V by 5 bases; bases with no gene match: 6. Germline CDR1 SGHRS, CDR2 YFSETQ. CDR3 length: 14 amino acids. This CDR3 is CASSQTGGGQPQHF. CDR3 sequence (DNA): TGCGCCAGCAGTCAGACAGGGGGCGGGCAGCCCCAGCATTTT.

This clonotype was seen a few times. This chain connects TRBV29-1 to TRBJ1-1, with D perhaps matching TRBD1 (5 bases). Germline V gene data show CDR1 as SQVTM and CDR2 as ANQGSEA. The CDR3 is 15 residues long. Trimming took 6 bases from V and 3 from J, leaving 20 bases between them. The CDR3 is CSVGDRRAGYTEAFF. The CDR3 region has the DNA TGCAGCGTGGGGGACCGGCGTGCGGGGTACACTGAAGCTTTCTTT.

This clonotype was seen only a few times. V is TRBV5-5 and J is TRBJ1-1; D is undetermined. The germline V gene encodes CDR1 SGHKS and CDR2 YYEKEE (reference sequence). The CDR3 totals 13 residues. Trimming left V 4 bases short and J 10 bases short, with 17 bases between. The CDR3 DNA reads as TGTGCCAGCAGCCCTCCCTCATTGCCCGGAGCTTTCTTT. Translating gives CASSPPSLPGAFF.

This clonotype showed up many times. V is TRBV7-9 and J is TRBJ1-3; D is uncertain. Germline-derived CDR1 and CDR2 are SEHNR and FQNEAQ (reference sequence). V was shortened by 3 bases and J by 1 base, with 19 bases between the two germline ends. This CDR3 contains 18 residues. CDR3: CASSLIPRLADSGNTIYF. The CDR3, as DNA: TGTGCCAGCAGCTTGATCCCTCGACTGGCGGATTCTGGAAACACCATATATTTT.

This clonotype was counted between two and nine times. This chain uses TRBV6-5 with TRBJ1-1; D is ambiguous. The germline gives CDR1 MNHEY, CDR2 SVGAGI. Trimming shortened V by 2 bases and J by 1 base, and 5 bases separated the two germline ends. CDR3 length equals 13 residues. CDR3 sequence (DNA): TGTGCCAGCAGTTACGCGGGGAACACTGAAGCTTTCTTT. It codes for CASSYAGNTEAFF.

This clonotype occurred many times. DNA of the CDR3: TGTGCCAGCAGCTTAAGACCCTATAATGAAAAACTGTTTTTT. Its translation is CASSLRPYNEKLFF. The chain recombines TRBV7-3 with TRBJ1-4; D gene ambiguous. The CDR3 runs to 14 residues. V lost 1 base and J lost 4, with 7 bases in between. Germline loops: CDR1 SGHTA, CDR2 FQGTGA.

This clonotype was seen a few times. The rearrangement joins TRBV29-1 to TRBJ2-3; D is uncertain. The CDR3 is 13 amino acids. CDR1 and CDR2 from the germline V gene are SQVTM and ANQGSEA. The ends were cut back, 4 bases at V and 8 bases at J, with 16 bases in the middle. The CDR3 loop is CSVGGSSSGTQYF. The CDR3, as DNA: TGCAGCGTTGGAGGATCTTCGTCGGGTACGCAGTATTTT.

The chain employs TRBV5-1 and TRBJ2-3; D unresolved. The CDR3 consists of 14 residues. Germline V CDR1 and CDR2: SGHRS, YFSETQ. The V end lost 7 bases, the J end lost 1 base, and 13 bases lay between the germline ends. CDR3 amino acids: CASSSRPRTDTQYF. CDR3 nucleotides: TGCGCCAGCTCGTCAAGGCCACGCACAGATACGCAGTATTTT. Complete variable domain (other parts from reference TRBV5-1 and TRBJ2-3): KAGVTQTPRYLIKTRGQQVTLSCSPISGHRSVSWYQQTPGQGLQFLFEYFSETQRNKGNFPGRFSGRQFSNSRSEMNVSTLELGDSALYLCASSSRPRTDTQYFGPGTRLTVL.

At least ten counts were recorded for this clonotype. V gene TRBV7-9 combines with J gene TRBJ2-3, with 13 bases aligning to TRBD2. Germline CDR1 and CDR2: SEHNR and FQNEAQ (reference sequence). After removal of 5 bases from V and 4 bases from J, the junction contained 3 bases not matched to a gene. The CDR3 runs to 15 residues. The CDR3 coding sequence is TGTGCCAGCAGCCGGACTAGCGGGGGCTCAGATACGCAGTATTTT. This codes for CASSRTSGGSDTQYF.

There are many counts of this clonotype. The rearrangement uses TRBV7-3 and TRBJ2-5, with 9 nucleotides matching TRBD1. Germline CDR1 reads SGHTA; CDR2 reads FQGTGA. This CDR3 comprises 14 residues. Germline trimming cut 3 bases from V and 3 bases from J; bases unmatched to any gene: 2. The CDR3 nucleotides read TGTGCCAGCAGCTTGGGACAGGGAGAAGAGACCCAGTACTTC. Its translation: CASSLGQGEETQYF.

Regarding this clonotype: A much larger clone is a single base away; this may be a read error. The gene calls are TRBV29-1 and TRBJ2-5, with 7 bases fitting TRBD1. Trimming took 4 bases from V and 5 from J; bases not matched to a gene: 13. The CDR3 length is 15 residues. Germline V gives CDR1 SQVTM, CDR2 ANQGSEA. In DNA, the CDR3 is TGCAGCGTTGGGTCCCTCGACAGGGTAGGCGAGACCCAGTACTTC. Protein: CSVGSLDRVGETQYF.

This chain links TRBV25-1 with TRBJ1-1; D uncertain. CDR3 size: 13 residues. Germline loops: CDR1 MGHDK, CDR2 SYGVNS. The V and J ends lost 1 base and 4 bases respectively, with 7 bases between them. CDR3 sequence (DNA): TGTGCCAGCAGTGAATCAGGAAGCACTGAAGCTTTCTTT. It yields the protein CASSESGSTEAFF.

This clonotype was observed many times. The rearrangement joins TRBV6-6 to TRBJ1-1; TRBD1 matches at 7 bases. The CDR3 has 15 residues. Germline assignment: CDR1 MNHNY and CDR2 SVGAGI (reference sequence). V lost 2 bases and J lost 1; bases outside the gene matches: 4. The DNA for the CDR3 is TGTGCCAGCAGTTACGAGACAGGGCAGAACACTGAAGCTTTCTTT. Its translation is CASSYETGQNTEAFF.

This clonotype was recorded many times. The chain combines TRBV20-1 with TRBJ2-3; the match to TRBD2 covers 8 bases. CDR3 length: 15 amino acids. V was pared by 2 bases and J by 3 bases, with 7 bases of the junction left unmatched. Germline V gene lookup returns CDR1 DFQATT and CDR2 SNEGSKA (reference sequence). CDR3 nucleotides: TGCAGTGCTAGAAAAAGCGGGGGCCCAACAGATACGCAGTATTTT. Its translation: CSARKSGGPTDTQYF.

The J gene is TRBJ2-1, the V gene TRBV11-2; TRBD2 matches 16 bases. Germline V gene data show CDR1 as SGHAT and CDR2 as FQNNGV. The trim removed 5 bases at V and 0 bases at J, leaving 10 bases unmatched. The CDR3 contains 20 residues. This CDR3 reads CASSPGRGLAGGPSYNEQFF. The CDR3 nucleotides are TGTGCCAGCAGCCCTGGTAGGGGACTAGCGGGGGGGCCCTCCTACAATGAGCAGTTCTTC.

A few counts support this clonotype. The chain recombines TRBV6-5 with TRBJ2-2; 8 bases are a match to TRBD2. CDR3 length: 16 amino acids. The germline V gene has CDR1 MNHEY and CDR2 SVGAGI. J gave up 2 bases and V 6 bases, and 8 bases lay outside the gene matches. DNA for the CDR3: TGTGCCAGCAGGCCAGACGGGGGGGCCAACACCGGGGAGCTGTTTTTT. It encodes CASRPDGGANTGELFF.

In this sample, this clonotype turned up many times. The V call is TRBV30, the J call TRBJ1-1; D gene uncertain. V was clipped by 1 base and J by 1 base, with 7 bases between them. Germline lookup yields CDR1 GTSNPN and CDR2 SVGIG (reference sequence). CDR3 length: 13 amino acids. For the CDR3, the DNA is TGTGCCTGGAGTGAGGGAGGGAACACTGAAGCTTTCTTT. Translated, it gives CAWSEGGNTEAFF.

The CDR3 sequence: CAWNLMRGPGQGPNTEAFF. The CDR3, as DNA: TGTGCCTGGAATTTGATGCGGGGCCCGGGACAGGGCCCGAACACTGAAGCTTTCTTT. The V and J genes are TRBV30 and TRBJ1-1; TRBD1 aligns across 9 bases. Germline-derived CDR1 and CDR2 are GTSNPN and SVGIG (reference sequence). This CDR3 is 19 amino acids long. The J segment lost 1 base and the V segment lost 4 bases, leaving 19 bases of the junction unmatched.

This clonotype counts as medium-sized. The genes are TRBV9 and TRBJ1-3; D remains ambiguous. There are 16 residues in the CDR3. CDR1 and CDR2 from the germline V gene are SGDLS and YYNGEE. V gave up 4 bases and J gave up 1 base, with 15 bases separating them. The CDR3 bases are TGTGCCAGCAGCCCTAGTCCGAAGTTGTCTGGAAACACCATATATTTT. This encodes CASSPSPKLSGNTIYF.

This clonotype was detected ten times or more. V usage is TRBV5-1 and J usage is TRBJ2-3; 7 bases are a match to TRBD2. CDR3 length equals 15 residues. Trimming took 0 bases from V and 2 from J; bases not matched to a gene: 3. Germline CDR1 reads SGHRS; CDR2 reads YFSETQ. The CDR3 region has the DNA TGCGCCAGCAGCTTGGCGACTAGCATCACAGATACGCAGTATTTT. This sequence encodes CASSLATSITDTQYF.

V and J are TRBV28 and TRBJ1-1; TRBD1 might be the D (5 bases). This CDR3 region has 13 residues. Germline V gene lookup returns CDR1 MDHEN and CDR2 SYDVKM. V lost 6 bases and J 3 bases, leaving 11 bases between the germline ends. CDR3 sequence reads: CASRQRGDTEAFF. In DNA, the CDR3 is TGTGCCAGCAGGCAACGGGGGGACACTGAAGCTTTCTTT.

In this sample, this clonotype turned up many times. This chain uses TRBV5-1 with TRBJ2-5, with 7 positions matching TRBD2. Germline assignment: CDR1 SGHRS and CDR2 YFSETQ. CDR3 length: 15 residues. Losses at the gene ends were 0 bases for V and 5 bases for J; bases not matched to a gene: 7. CDR3 sequence reads: CASSLDPGGAETQYF. The CDR3 region has the DNA TGCGCCAGCAGCTTGGATCCGGGGGGTGCGGAGACCCAGTACTTC.

The chain joins TRBV27 to TRBJ1-2; perhaps TRBD1 as D (5 bases). The length of the CDR3 is 15 residues. From germline, CDR1 is MNHEY and CDR2 SMNVEV (reference sequence). V was trimmed by 5 bases and J by 0 bases, leaving 13 bases between them. CDR3 coding DNA: TGTGCCAGCAGTAATCTAGACAGAGCTAACTATGGCTACACCTTC. It encodes CASSNLDRANYGYTF.

This clonotype was found once. A much bigger clone sits one base away, suggesting this may be a read error. The CDR3 sequence is CASSLRAGAGTDTLYF. The CDR3, as DNA: TGTGCCAGCAGCCTCCGAGCGGGGGCCGGCACAGATACGCTGTATTTT. The rearrangement uses TRBV3-1 and TRBJ2-3; the match to TRBD2 covers 8 bases. Germline V gene sequence: CDR1 LGHDT, CDR2 YNNKEL (reference sequence). The CDR3 runs 16 residues.